The next 4 T cell receptor beta chains were all read from a single sample in a study of molecular identifiers for immune sequencing clone quantification. One entry per CDR3 protein, called by TCRdb with MiXCR from the PCR reads. Of fewer than 100,000 distinct CDR3 sequences listed, around 20% are singletons. Sequencing input: naive CD8+ T cells from blood, with Jurkat cell RNA spiked in. The subset was: FACS-sorted CD8+CD4-CCR7+CD45RA+ naive T cells. The source of these receptors is a human donor in good health. Some libraries in this study had Jurkat cell RNA spiked in.

This clonotype was detected only a few times. The chain has TRBV5-1 and TRBJ2-7; D might be TRBD2 (5 bases). Germline lookup yields CDR1 SGHRS and CDR2 YFSETQ. This CDR3 is built from 15 residues. With 1 base removed from V and 4 bases from J, the gap between germline ends came to 15 bases. CDR3 loop: CASSLTEIRGYEQYF. The CDR3 bases are TGCGCCAGCAGCTTGACCGAAATACGGGGTTACGAGCAGTACTTC.

The chain is built from TRBV5-4 and TRBJ1-2, with D possibly being TRBD1 (6 bases). V lost 2 bases, J lost 5 bases, and 16 bases lay in between. This CDR3 contains 15 residues. Germline-derived CDR1 and CDR2 are SGHNT and YYREEE (reference sequence). The CDR3 is CASSLMGQALYGYTF. CDR3 nucleotide sequence: TGTGCCAGCAGCTTAATGGGACAAGCTCTTTATGGCTACACCTTC.

The table lists this clonotype with a few counts. The rearrangement links TRBV6-5 to TRBJ2-2, with 8 bases lining up with TRBD1. The ends lost 6 bases at V and 6 bases at J; junction bases unmatched: 12. The germline V gene encodes CDR1 MNHEY and CDR2 SVGAGI. The CDR3 is 16 amino acids. CDR3 in DNA: TGTGCCAGCAGCTCCTACAGGGGGTTTACCTCCGGGGAGCTGTTTTTT. Translated: CASSSYRGFTSGELFF.

There are many counts of this clonotype. This chain links TRBV7-6 with TRBJ1-4, with TRBD1 identical over 7 bases. This CDR3 spans 17 amino acids. J gave up 0 bases and V 5 bases, and 9 bases lay outside the gene matches. Germline V gene sequence: CDR1 SGHVS, CDR2 FNYEAQ. The CDR3 protein is CASSPGGGLATNEKLFF. The CDR3 nucleotides are TGTGCCAGCAGCCCAGGGGGGGGGCTGGCAACTAATGAAAAACTGTTTTTT. Together with reference TRBV7-6 and TRBJ1-4, the CDR3 gives the full variable domain: GAGVSQSPRYKVTKRGQDVALRCDPISGHVSLYWYRQALGQGPEFLTYFNYEAQQDKSGLPNDRFSAERPEGSISTLTIQRTEQRDSAMYRCASSPGGGLATNEKLFFGSGTQLSVL.